The 31 T cell receptor beta chains below were found in one sample sequenced in a study of T cells in Graves' hyperthyroidism and ophthalmopathy. Amplification yielded TCR beta CDR3 regions, with RNA transcripts as the source. The HTBI set primed first-round TCR CDR3 RT-PCR. TCRdb re-analysed the multiplex PCR reads in MiXCR, keeping a single row per CDR3 protein. The sample yields around 600,000 distinct CDR3 sequences, over 12% seen once. Sequenced: blood. The source of these receptors is a woman aged 18-29 years with Graves' ophthalmopathy.

J is TRBJ2-5 and V is TRBV5-1; perhaps D is TRBD1 or TRBD2 (5 bases each). From germline, CDR1 is SGHRS and CDR2 YFSETQ. CDR3 length: 15 residues. Trimming took off 2 bases at V and 5 bases at J, with 16 bases between the two ends. CDR3 region: CASSFGGRGWETQYF. DNA for the CDR3: TGCGCCAGCAGCTTTGGGGGACGGGGTTGGGAGACCCAGTACTTC.

This clonotype was found many times. The chain links TRBV7-9 to TRBJ2-1; 8 bases align to TRBD1. From germline, CDR1 is SEHNR and CDR2 FQNEAQ (reference sequence). The CDR3 spans 16 residues. The junction had 10 bases not matched to a gene; V was cut back by 5 bases and J by 4 bases. CDR3 region: CASSHPRDRPYNEQFF. DNA for the CDR3: TGTGCCAGCAGCCACCCCCGGGACAGGCCTTACAATGAGCAGTTCTTC.

This clonotype was observed many times. The rearrangement joins TRBV6-1 to TRBJ2-2; unclear D gene. The CDR3 length is 14 residues. Trimming removed 5 bases at V and 1 base at J, with 8 bases between. Looked up from germline, CDR1 is MNHNS and CDR2 is SASEGT. In DNA form, the CDR3 reads TGTGCCAGCAGTTATCTAAGGAACACCGGGGAGCTGTTTTTT. Its translation is CASSYLRNTGELFF.

This clonotype was recorded a few times. The chain is built from TRBV4-3 and TRBJ2-7; weak D call: TRBD2 (5 bases). V was clipped by 1 base and J by 1 base, with 11 bases between them. Germline-derived CDR1 and CDR2 are LGHNA and YSLEER. The length of the CDR3 is 15 residues. The CDR3 loop reads CASSQVDLASYEQYF. The CDR3 DNA follows: TGCGCCAGCAGCCAAGTCGACCTAGCTTCCTACGAGCAGTACTTC.

This clonotype occurred many times. The gene calls are TRBV7-6 and TRBJ2-1; TRBD2 matches at 10 bases. V lost 5 bases and J lost 8; bases outside the gene matches: 6. This CDR3 is built from 14 residues. CDR1 and CDR2 (germline): SGHVS, FNYEAQ. CDR3 DNA: TGTGCCAGCAGCCTGACTAGCGGGTTACATGAGCAGTTCTTC. Translating gives CASSLTSGLHEQFF.

This clonotype has at least ten counts. The V call is TRBV20-1, the J call TRBJ1-6; 11 bases agree with TRBD1. There are 16 residues in the CDR3. Germline assignment: CDR1 DFQATT and CDR2 SNEGSKA (reference sequence). The trim removed 4 bases at V and 9 bases at J, leaving 11 bases unmatched. This chain's CDR3 is CSATLQEDRGRSPLHF. As DNA, the CDR3 is TGCAGTGCTACGCTCCAGGAGGACAGGGGGCGTTCACCCCTCCACTTT.

This clonotype has a count of ten or more. The rearrangement uses TRBV28 and TRBJ1-4; no firm D call. Germline V lookup: CDR1 MDHEN, CDR2 SYDVKM. The CDR3 runs to 15 residues. Trimming removed 6 bases from V and 0 bases from J, with 11 bases in between. The CDR3 nucleotides are TGTGCCAGCAGGACAAAGAGAACAACTAATGAAAAACTGTTTTTT. As protein: CASRTKRTTNEKLFF.

As regards this clonotype: It may be a read error: a sequence one base away is much more abundant. CDR3 region: CASSNRTVGNEQFF. CDR3 DNA sequence: TGTGCCAGCAGTAACCGGACAGTGGGCAATGAGCAGTTCTTC. V gene TRBV6-2 or TRBV6-3 combines with J gene TRBJ2-1; a possible D gene is TRBD1 (6 bases). Germline V gene sequence: CDR1 MNHEY, CDR2 SVGEGT. The CDR3 length is 14 residues. Trimming stripped 5 bases from V and 6 bases from J, with 14 bases between.

This clonotype was seen only a few times. The chain is built from TRBV10-3 and TRBJ2-5; 8 nucleotides line up with TRBD2. In germline, CDR1 is ENHRY, CDR2 SYGVKD. V lost 6 bases and J lost 1; bases outside the gene matches: 7. The CDR3 runs 15 residues. The CDR3 is CAIRDTSGPQETQYF. The CDR3 DNA reads TGTGCCATCAGAGACACTAGCGGCCCCCAAGAGACCCAGTACTTC.

This clonotype was observed a few times. The chain uses TRBV7-2 and TRBJ1-6; D is uncertain. The CDR3 loop spans 14 amino acids. Per the germline V gene, CDR1 is SGHTA and CDR2 is FQGNSA. Trimming stripped 8 bases from V and 8 bases from J, with 16 bases between. CDR3 DNA sequence: TGTGCCAGCCGCCCGGCGGATCGGTATTCACCCCTCCACTTT. It codes for CASRPADRYSPLHF. The whole variable domain, remainder taken from reference TRBV7-2 and TRBJ1-6, is GAGVSQSPSNKVTEKGKDVELRCDPISGHTALYWYRQSLGQGLEFLIYFQGNSAPDKSGLPSDRFSAERTGGSVSTLTIQRTQQEDSAVYLCASRPADRYSPLHFGNGTRLTVT.

In its sample, this clonotype was seen many times. The chain has TRBV18 and TRBJ1-1, with D possibly TRBD1 on 6 matching bases. Germline values: CDR1 KGHSH, CDR2 LQKENI. Trimming cost V 1 base and J 0 bases, with 9 bases left between them. This CDR3 contains 15 residues. For the CDR3, the DNA is TGTGCCAGCTCACCACGACAGGCTATGAACACTGAAGCTTTCTTT. It is translated as CASSPRQAMNTEAFF.

This clonotype has ten or more counts. This rearrangement joins TRBV6-1 to TRBJ2-7; D tentatively fits TRBD1 or TRBD2 (5 bases each). The CDR3 has 16 residues. The V end was cut by 6 bases, the J end by 4 bases, with 22 bases between. CDR1 and CDR2 from the germline V gene are MNHNS and SASEGT. The CDR3 nucleotides read TGTGCCAGCAGGGGACCCGTCAGCTTCTCTGTTTACGAGCAGTACTTC. It encodes CASRGPVSFSVYEQYF.

This clonotype was recorded at least ten times. The V gene is TRBV18, the J gene TRBJ2-2; D is ambiguous. V gave up 6 bases and J gave up 7 bases, with 15 bases separating them. Germline-derived CDR1 and CDR2 are KGHSH and LQKENI. This CDR3 region has 14 residues. The CDR3 loop is CASSPLDTFGELFF. The CDR3 nucleotides are TGTGCCAGCTCTCCCCTCGACACTTTCGGGGAGCTGTTTTTT.

This clonotype has only a few counts. This sequence joins TRBV27 and TRBJ2-2; tentatively, D is TRBD2 (5 bases). V was shortened by 7 bases and J by 2 bases, with 11 bases between the two germline ends. Germline CDR1 is MNHEY and CDR2 is SMNVEV (reference sequence). The CDR3 is 14 amino acids. CDR3 protein: CASKRDLNTGELFF. For the CDR3, the DNA is TGTGCCAGCAAGAGGGATCTCAACACCGGGGAGCTGTTTTTT.

The chain links TRBV25-1 to TRBJ1-4; D might be TRBD1 (6 bases). V was trimmed by 4 bases and J by 6 bases, leaving 15 bases between them. CDR3 length: 15 residues. Germline lookup yields CDR1 MGHDK and CDR2 SYGVNS. Here the CDR3 reads CASSVFRGRDEKLFF. In DNA form, the CDR3 reads TGTGCCAGCAGTGTATTCAGGGGAAGGGATGAAAAACTGTTTTTT. Drawing the rest from reference TRBV25-1 and TRBJ1-4, the complete variable domain is EADIYQTPRYLVIGTGKKITLECSQTMGHDKMYWYQQDPGMELHLIHYSYGVNSTEKGDLSSESTVSRIRTEHFPLTLESARPSHTSQYLCASSVFRGRDEKLFFGSGTQLSVL.

This clonotype was picked up many times. In nucleotides, the CDR3 is TGTGCCAGCAGTTGGACGGCGGGGGGTGGAGAGCCCCAGCATTTT. This gives the protein CASSWTAGGGEPQHF. The gene calls are TRBV6-2 or TRBV6-3 and TRBJ1-5; TRBD1 is a possible D gene (5 bases). This CDR3 is 15 amino acids long. Between the trimmed V and J ends, which lost 4 bases and 8 bases, there was a span of 18 bases. Germline CDR1 is MNHEY and CDR2 is SVGEGT.

In this sample, this clonotype turned up many times. The chain links TRBV5-1 to TRBJ2-2; D not resolved. The CDR3 runs to 12 residues. The V gene lost 6 bases and the J gene lost 0 bases, with 3 bases spanning the gap. Germline V gene lookup returns CDR1 SGHRS and CDR2 YFSETQ. CDR3 in amino acids: CASTTNTGELFF. CDR3 in DNA: TGCGCCAGCACAACGAACACCGGGGAGCTGTTTTTT.

This clonotype was observed many times. This sequence joins TRBV30 and TRBJ1-1; D is unclear. There are 12 residues in the CDR3. The V and J ends lost 3 bases and 6 bases respectively, with 11 bases between them. Germline V gene lookup returns CDR1 GTSNPN and CDR2 SVGIG (reference sequence). The CDR3 nucleotides read TGTGCCTGGAGCGGAGGGTTGGCTGAAGCTTTCTTT. Amino acids: CAWSGGLAEAFF.

The table lists this clonotype with a count of one. A much more abundant neighbour one base away suggests this may be a read error. This sequence joins TRBV5-5 and TRBJ2-5; D call uncertain. Germline CDR1 reads SGHKS; CDR2 reads YYEKEE (reference sequence). The CDR3 covers 12 residues. Trimming took off 6 bases at V and 0 bases at J, with 6 bases between the two ends. CDR3 sequence reads: CASNFYQETQYF. CDR3 DNA sequence: TGTGCCAGCAACTTTTACCAAGAGACCCAGTACTTC.

The gene calls are TRBV5-5 and TRBJ2-3, with D possibly being TRBD1 or TRBD2 (5 bases each). CDR3 length: 17 amino acids. Germline V gene data show CDR1 as SGHKS and CDR2 as YYEKEE (reference sequence). V shed 0 bases and J shed 4 bases, with 18 bases lying between them. The CDR3 DNA follows: TGTGCCAGCAGCTTGGATCCGAGGGGCAAATTATCAGATACGCAGTATTTT. It yields the protein CASSLDPRGKLSDTQYF.

The chain recombines TRBV6-1 with TRBJ2-1; TRBD2 matches 9 bases. Germline lookup yields CDR1 MNHNS and CDR2 SASEGT. Trimming cost V 8 bases and J 11 bases; bases outside gene matches: 4. CDR3 size: 11 residues. The CDR3, as DNA: TGTGCCAGCCTAAGCGGGGGGCAGCAGTTCTTC. Translation: CASLSGGQQFF.

The table lists this clonotype with many counts. The chain links TRBV12-3 or TRBV12-4 to TRBJ2-5; possibly TRBD2 for D (5 bases). CDR3 length: 13 residues. Trimming pared 6 bases from V and 4 bases from J, leaving 12 bases between. DNA for the CDR3: TGTGCCAGCAGCCCGACTATTTTAGAGACCCAGTACTTC. This encodes CASSPTILETQYF.

This clonotype was counted ten times or more. This chain links TRBV4-1 with TRBJ1-4; D call uncertain. The germline V and J ends were trimmed by 0 bases and 7 bases, with 12 bases remaining between them. The V gene's germline CDR1 is MGHRA and CDR2 YSYEKL. The CDR3 runs 15 residues. The CDR3 DNA is TGCGCCAGCAGCCAAGAAAGTGGTTGGAGTGAAAAACTGTTTTTT. This translates into CASSQESGWSEKLFF.

Ten or more counts support this clonotype. The chain employs TRBV2 and TRBJ1-1; weak D call: TRBD1 (5 bases). The CDR3 is made up of 13 amino acids. Deletions cut 3 bases from V and 0 bases from J, with 5 bases between. CDR1 and CDR2 (germline): SNHLY, FYNNEI. The CDR3 sequence is CASSEDMNTEAFF. CDR3 nucleotide sequence: TGTGCCAGCAGTGAGGACATGAACACTGAAGCTTTCTTT.

This clonotype was seen more than once but under ten times. The chain joins TRBV5-8 to TRBJ2-7; 7 bases match TRBD2. This CDR3 spans 14 amino acids. The V gene's germline CDR1 is SGHTS and CDR2 YDEGEE. The V segment lost 0 bases and the J segment 3 bases; nucleotides outside the gene matches: 3. CDR3 region: CASSLGGGYYEQYF. CDR3 coding DNA: TGTGCCAGCAGCTTGGGGGGGGGGTACTACGAGCAGTACTTC.

This clonotype was seen many times. The chain links TRBV27 to TRBJ1-5; D possibly corresponds to TRBD1 (6 bases). Germline lookup yields CDR1 MNHEY and CDR2 SMNVEV (reference sequence). This CDR3 spans 15 amino acids. With 5 bases removed from V and 3 bases from J, the gap between germline ends came to 14 bases. The CDR3 loop reads CASSQTGTYNQPQHF. DNA of the CDR3: TGTGCCAGCAGTCAGACCGGGACATACAATCAGCCCCAGCATTTT.

This clonotype was observed at least ten times. In DNA, the CDR3 is TGTGCCAGCAGTTTTAGGGAGAGGACACTGAACACTGAAGCTTTCTTT. Translating gives CASSFRERTLNTEAFF. The chain carries TRBV12-3 or TRBV12-4 and TRBJ1-1; D might be TRBD1 (5 bases). This CDR3 region has 16 residues. Trimming removed 3 bases from V and 0 bases from J, with 14 bases in between.

This clonotype was counted between two and nine times. This sequence joins TRBV6-6 and TRBJ2-7, with 7 bases lining up with TRBD2. V trimming: 1 base; J trimming: 3 bases; junction bases outside the gene matches: 6. The V gene's germline CDR1 is MNHNY and CDR2 SVGAGI (reference sequence). The CDR3 sequence is 15 residues long. CDR3 region: CASSYLAGPGYEQYF. CDR3 bases: TGTGCCAGCAGTTACTTAGCGGGCCCGGGCTACGAGCAGTACTTC.

This clonotype was counted at least ten times. The CDR3 is CASSLTSGRPGELFF. DNA of the CDR3: TGTGCCAGCAGCTTAACTAGCGGGAGGCCCGGGGAGCTGTTTTTT. The chain combines TRBV7-3 with TRBJ2-2; 10 bases line up with TRBD2. The CDR3 is 15 residues long. Trimming at V came to 0 bases and at J to 6 bases, leaving 1 base not matched to a gene. The germline CDR1 and CDR2 sequences are SGHTA and FQGTGA.

This clonotype has only a few counts. Here the CDR3 reads CASSSQPGLASRLDYNEQFF. The CDR3 bases are TGTGCCAGCAGCTCACAGCCGGGACTAGCGTCTCGTCTCGACTACAATGAGCAGTTCTTC. V gene TRBV5-6 combines with J gene TRBJ2-1; 10 positions agree with TRBD2. Germline loops: CDR1 SGHDT, CDR2 YYEEEE. Trimming removed 3 bases from V and 3 bases from J; junction bases left unmatched: 18. The CDR3 is 20 amino acids.

The table lists this clonotype with many counts. The chain uses TRBV11-2 and TRBJ2-5, with 7 bases fitting TRBD2. Unmatched junction bases numbered 16, after V lost 3 bases and J lost 9 bases. In germline, CDR1 is SGHAT, CDR2 FQNNGV. The CDR3 totals 16 residues. CDR3 loop: CASSFLAGLGGVAQYF. CDR3 coding DNA: TGTGCCAGCAGCTTCTTGGCAGGGCTGGGGGGGGTAGCCCAGTACTTC.